Included here is one T cell receptor beta chain sequence, with context. The CDR3 spans 16 residues. V shed 3 bases, J shed 10 bases, and the junction held 12 bases outside the gene matches. The germline CDR1 and CDR2 sequences are MGHRA and YSYEKL. Libraries were prepared by immunoSEQ multiplex PCR; TCRdb keeps only in-frame clonotypes and omits some of them. The sample includes 350,000 to 400,000 clones, more than 75% of them seen just once. The entry originates in a study of blood T cell repertoires in COVID-19. About the study: Sites across the United States, Italy and Spain contributed samples from acute and convalescent COVID-19.

The sequencing sample was made of PBMCs or T cells enriched from blood (not recorded which). This receptor was taken from a man aged 35 to 55 in a cohort exposed to, infected with or recovered from COVID-19 (not recorded which). The J gene is TRBJ1-2, the V gene TRBV4-1, with 12 nucleotides matching TRBD1. The CDR3 loop reads CASSQIRDRGPHLYTF. CDR3 DNA sequence: TGCGCCAGCAGCCAGATACGGGACAGGGGGCCTCATCTCTACACCTTC.